This T cell receptor (beta chain) was sequenced in a study of blood T cell repertoires in COVID-19. The method was immunoSEQ multiplex PCR; TCRdb's version includes in-frame clones alone and lacks a portion of them. Of about 180,000 clones listed, more than 80% were seen once; the top ten hold 5.5% to 7.5%. This clone showed up just once. The sequence derives from a human donor in a cohort sampled during active COVID-19. The sequenced material came from peripheral blood.

The CDR3 DNA is TGTGCCAGCAGTTTACAGTCGGGGGGTGAAGATACGCAGTATTTT. It is translated as CASSLQSGGEDTQYF. The chain couples TRBV7-2 to TRBJ2-3; 7 nucleotides align to TRBD2. Germline lookup yields CDR1 SGHTA and CDR2 FQGNSA. The trim removed 6 bases at V and 5 bases at J, leaving 11 bases unmatched. This CDR3 has 15 amino acids. Full variable domain (remainder filled in from reference TRBV7-2 and TRBJ2-3): GAGVSQSPSNKVTEKGKDVELRCDPISGHTALYWYRQSLGQGLEFLIYFQGNSAPDKSGLPSDRFSAERTGGSVSTLTIQRTQQEDSAVYLCASSLQSGGEDTQYFGPGTRLTVL.